In its sample, the clone carrying this TCR beta chain was seen many times. iRepertoire HTBI primers and Arm-PCR of CDR3 regions built TCR beta libraries. TCRdb reprocessed the multiplex PCR reads via MiXCR and lists one record per CDR3 protein. The sample shows over 200,000 distinct CDR3 sequences, approximately 20% of them seen only once. Regarding time point: newly diagnosed GD, antithyroid drugs for less than 3 months. After RNA was extracted from PBMCs, the TCR library was made from it. The data were taken from a study of regulatory T cells in long-lasting Graves disease. Study information: Graves' patients who were just diagnosed had used antithyroid drugs for under 3 months.

CDR3 size: 17 residues. V shed 5 bases and J 7 bases; nucleotides not matched to a gene: 10. CDR1 and CDR2 from the germline V gene are KGHDR and SFDVKD. This sample comprised peripheral blood mononuclear cells (PBMCs), obtained at new diagnosis, from a patient treated with antithyroid drugs. The rearrangement uses TRBV24-1 and TRBJ2-1; 13 nucleotides align to TRBD2. The source is a female donor with Graves disease. This CDR3 reads CATSGQTTSGRTNEQFF. Written as DNA, the CDR3 is TGTGCCACCAGTGGCCAAACGACTAGCGGGAGGACGAATGAGCAGTTCTTC.